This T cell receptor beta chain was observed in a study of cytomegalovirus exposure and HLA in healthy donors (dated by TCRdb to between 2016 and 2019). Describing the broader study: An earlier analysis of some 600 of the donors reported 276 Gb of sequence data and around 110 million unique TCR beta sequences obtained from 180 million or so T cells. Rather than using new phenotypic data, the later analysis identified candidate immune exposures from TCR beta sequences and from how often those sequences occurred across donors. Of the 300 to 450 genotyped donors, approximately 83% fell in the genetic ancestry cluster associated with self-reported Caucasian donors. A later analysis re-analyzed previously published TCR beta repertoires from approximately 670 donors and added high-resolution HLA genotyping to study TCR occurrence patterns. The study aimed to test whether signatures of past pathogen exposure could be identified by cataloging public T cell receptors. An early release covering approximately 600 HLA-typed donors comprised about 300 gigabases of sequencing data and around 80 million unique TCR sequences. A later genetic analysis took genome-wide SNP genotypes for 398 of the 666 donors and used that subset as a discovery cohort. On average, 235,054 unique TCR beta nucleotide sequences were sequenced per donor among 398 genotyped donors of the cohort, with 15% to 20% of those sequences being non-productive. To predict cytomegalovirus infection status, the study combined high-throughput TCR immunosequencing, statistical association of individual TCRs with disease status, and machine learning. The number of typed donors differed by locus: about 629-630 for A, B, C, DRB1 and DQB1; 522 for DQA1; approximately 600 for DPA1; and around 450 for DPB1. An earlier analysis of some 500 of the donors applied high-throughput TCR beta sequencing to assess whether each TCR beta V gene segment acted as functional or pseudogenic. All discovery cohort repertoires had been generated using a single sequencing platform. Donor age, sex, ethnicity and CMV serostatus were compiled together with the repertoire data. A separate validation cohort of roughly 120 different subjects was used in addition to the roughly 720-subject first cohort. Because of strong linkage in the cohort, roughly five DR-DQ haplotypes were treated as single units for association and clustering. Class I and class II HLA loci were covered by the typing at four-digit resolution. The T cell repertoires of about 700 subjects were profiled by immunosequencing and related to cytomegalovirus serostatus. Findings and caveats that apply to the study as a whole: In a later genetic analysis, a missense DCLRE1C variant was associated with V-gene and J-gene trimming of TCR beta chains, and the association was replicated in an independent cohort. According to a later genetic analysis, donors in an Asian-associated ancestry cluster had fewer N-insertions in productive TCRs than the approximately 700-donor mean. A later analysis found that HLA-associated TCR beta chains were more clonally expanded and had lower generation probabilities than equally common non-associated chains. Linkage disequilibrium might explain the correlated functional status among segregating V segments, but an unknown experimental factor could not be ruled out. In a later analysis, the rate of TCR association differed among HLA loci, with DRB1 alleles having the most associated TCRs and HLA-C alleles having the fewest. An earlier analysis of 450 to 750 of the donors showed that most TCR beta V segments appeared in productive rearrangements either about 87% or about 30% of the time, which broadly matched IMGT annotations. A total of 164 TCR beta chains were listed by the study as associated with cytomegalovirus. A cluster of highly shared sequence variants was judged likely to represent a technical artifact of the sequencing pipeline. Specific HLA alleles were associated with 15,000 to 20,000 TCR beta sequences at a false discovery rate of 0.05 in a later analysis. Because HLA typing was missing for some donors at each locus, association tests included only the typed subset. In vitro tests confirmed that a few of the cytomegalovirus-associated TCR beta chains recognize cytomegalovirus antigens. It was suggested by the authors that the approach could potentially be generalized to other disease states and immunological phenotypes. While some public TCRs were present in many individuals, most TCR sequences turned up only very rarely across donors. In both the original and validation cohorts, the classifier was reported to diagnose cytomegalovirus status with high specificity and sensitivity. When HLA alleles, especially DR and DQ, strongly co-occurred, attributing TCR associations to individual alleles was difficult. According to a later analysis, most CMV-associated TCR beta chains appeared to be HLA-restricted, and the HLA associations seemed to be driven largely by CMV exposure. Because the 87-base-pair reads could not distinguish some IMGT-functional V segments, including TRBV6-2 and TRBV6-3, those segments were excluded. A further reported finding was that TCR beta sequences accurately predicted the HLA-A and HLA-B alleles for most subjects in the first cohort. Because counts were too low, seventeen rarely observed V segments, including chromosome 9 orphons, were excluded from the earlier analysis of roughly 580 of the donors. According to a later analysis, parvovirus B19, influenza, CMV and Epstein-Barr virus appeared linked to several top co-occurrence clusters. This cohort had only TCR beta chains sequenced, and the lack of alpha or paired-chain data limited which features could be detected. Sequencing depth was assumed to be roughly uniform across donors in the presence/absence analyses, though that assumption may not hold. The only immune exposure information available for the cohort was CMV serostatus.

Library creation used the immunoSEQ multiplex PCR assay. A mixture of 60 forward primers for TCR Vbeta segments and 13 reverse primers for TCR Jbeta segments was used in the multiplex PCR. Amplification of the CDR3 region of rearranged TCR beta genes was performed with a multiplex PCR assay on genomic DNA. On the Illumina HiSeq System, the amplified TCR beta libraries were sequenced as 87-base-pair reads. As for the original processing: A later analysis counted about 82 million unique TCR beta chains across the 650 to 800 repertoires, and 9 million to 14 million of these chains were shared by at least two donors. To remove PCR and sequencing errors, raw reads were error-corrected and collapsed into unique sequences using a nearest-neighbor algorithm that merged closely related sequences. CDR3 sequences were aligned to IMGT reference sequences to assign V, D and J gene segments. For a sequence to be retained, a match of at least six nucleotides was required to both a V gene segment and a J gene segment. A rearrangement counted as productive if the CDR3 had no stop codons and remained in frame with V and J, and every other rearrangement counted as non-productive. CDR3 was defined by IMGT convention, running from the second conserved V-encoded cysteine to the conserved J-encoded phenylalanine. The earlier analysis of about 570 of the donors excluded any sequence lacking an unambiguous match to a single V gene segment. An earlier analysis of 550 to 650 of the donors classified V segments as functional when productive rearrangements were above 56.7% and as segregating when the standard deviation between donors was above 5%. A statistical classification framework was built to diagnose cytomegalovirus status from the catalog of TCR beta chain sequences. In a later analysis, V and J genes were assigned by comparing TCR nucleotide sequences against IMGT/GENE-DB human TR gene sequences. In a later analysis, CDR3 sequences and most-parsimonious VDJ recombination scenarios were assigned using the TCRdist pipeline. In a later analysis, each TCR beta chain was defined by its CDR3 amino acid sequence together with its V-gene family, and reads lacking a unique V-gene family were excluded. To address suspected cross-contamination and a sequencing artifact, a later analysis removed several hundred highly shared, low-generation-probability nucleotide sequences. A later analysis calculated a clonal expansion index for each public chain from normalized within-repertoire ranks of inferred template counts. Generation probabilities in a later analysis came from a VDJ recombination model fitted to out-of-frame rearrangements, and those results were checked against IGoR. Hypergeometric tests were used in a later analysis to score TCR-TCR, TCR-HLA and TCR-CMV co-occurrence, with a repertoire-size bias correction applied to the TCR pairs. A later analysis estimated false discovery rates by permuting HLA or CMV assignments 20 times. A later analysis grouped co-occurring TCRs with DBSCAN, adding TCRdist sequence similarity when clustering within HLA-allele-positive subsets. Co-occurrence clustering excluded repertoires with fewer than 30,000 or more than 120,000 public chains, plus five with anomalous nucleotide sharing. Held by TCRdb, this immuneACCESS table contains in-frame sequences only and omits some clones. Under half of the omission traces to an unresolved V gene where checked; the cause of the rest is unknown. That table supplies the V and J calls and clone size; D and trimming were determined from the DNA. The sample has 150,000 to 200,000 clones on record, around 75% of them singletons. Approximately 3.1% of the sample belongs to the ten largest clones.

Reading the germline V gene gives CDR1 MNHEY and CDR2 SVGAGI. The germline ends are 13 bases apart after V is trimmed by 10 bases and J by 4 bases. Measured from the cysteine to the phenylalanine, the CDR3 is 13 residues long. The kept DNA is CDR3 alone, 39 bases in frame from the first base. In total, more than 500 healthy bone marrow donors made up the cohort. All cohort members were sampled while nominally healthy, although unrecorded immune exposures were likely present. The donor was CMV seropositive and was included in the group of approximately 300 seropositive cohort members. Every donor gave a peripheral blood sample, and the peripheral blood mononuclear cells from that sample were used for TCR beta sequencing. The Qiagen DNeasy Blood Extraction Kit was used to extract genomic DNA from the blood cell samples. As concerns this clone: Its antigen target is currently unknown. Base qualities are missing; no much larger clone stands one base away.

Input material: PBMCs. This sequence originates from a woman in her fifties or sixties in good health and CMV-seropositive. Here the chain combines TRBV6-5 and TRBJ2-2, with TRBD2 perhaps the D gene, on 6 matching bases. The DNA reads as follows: TGTGCCACCTATGGAGGGGCCACCGGGGAGCTGTTTTTT. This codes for CATYGGATGELFF.